This TCR beta chain was sequenced for a study of blood T cell repertoires in COVID-19. Study-level background: COVID-19 samples, acute and convalescent, were from the United States, Italy and Spain. T cells, B-cell-depleted T cells, or PBMCs provided the cDNA or gDNA that served as material.

The table came from immunoSEQ multiplex PCR; TCRdb's copy has only in-frame clones and leaves some out. The table includes 35,000 to 45,000 clones, about nine tenths detected once. Germline V gene lookup returns CDR1 KGHSH and CDR2 LQKENI. The CDR3 covers 13 residues. Trimming shortened V by 10 bases and J by 0 bases, and 12 bases separated the two germline ends. Sequencing was done on a sample of peripheral blood. The chain carries TRBV18 and TRBJ2-5, with D perhaps matching TRBD1 (6 bases). The TCR originated in a man in his 70s with acute or convalescent COVID-19. The CDR3 here is CATTRDNQETQYF. The CDR3 nucleotides read TGTGCCACAACGAGGGACAACCAAGAGACCCAGTACTTC. The whole variable domain, remainder taken from reference TRBV18 and TRBJ2-5, is NAGVMQNPRHLVRRRGQEARLRCSPMKGHSHVYWYRQLPEEGLKFMVYLQKENIIDESGMPKERFSAEFPKEGPSILRIQQVVRGDSAAYFCATTRDNQETQYFGPGTRLLVL.